This is a list of T cell receptor beta chains from one sample in a study of blood T cell repertoires in COVID-19. The data were produced by immunoSEQ multiplex PCR, yet TCRdb's version contains in-frame clones alone and is incomplete. The data contain about 65,000 clones, 80% to 90% of them singletons. Sequenced: peripheral blood. All receptors derive from an elderly man with acute or convalescent COVID-19. Each CDR3 is given without its conserved first and last residue. Fields, in order: V gene, CDR3 protein.

TRBV5-1 ASSLAQGRGDTEAF
TRBV24-1 ATAGGV
TRBV19 ASSITSGGEDTQY
TRBV5-1 ASSWGTSGTDTQY
TRBV10-3 AISSPDLTDTQY
TRBV23-1 ASVLGDRYQETQY
TRBV6-6 ASSYSGRGREKLF
TRBV5-4 ASSLGTTRDYGYT
TRBV27 ASSQKSGDGYT
TRBV7-9 ASSLPTDRGSYEQY
TRBV6-5 ASRPQGLSPLH
TRBV5-1 ASSSQGADSGNTIY
TRBV11-2 ASSLDKAGAYEQY
TRBV7-9 ASSFHLDTQY
TRBV5-6 ASSGTGSGYT
TRBV5-8 ASSLAGLAAVKTQY
TRBV18 ASSPRTGTVGYT
TRBV7-9 ASSLGQANYGYT
TRBV6-6 ASSNRDSSYGYT
TRBV5-1 ASSLGGMGYNEQF
TRBV6-1 ASSEIGVYGYT
TRBV6-5 ASIAPGSPLH
TRBV2 ASMGQDGQETQY
TRBV4-2 ASSRDRGPYGYT
TRBV2 ASAVLETQY
TRBV3-1/TRBV3-2 ASTILGGGKAF
TRBV27 ASSLEAYNSPLH
TRBV5-4 ASSLGGPGANVLT
TRBV3-1/TRBV3-2 ASSLNSGGQETQY
TRBV3-1/TRBV3-2 ASSPPGTAGNTIY
TRBV19 ASRQGALLGYEKLF
TRBV11-3 ASSRGGGGVGNTEAF